The 32 T cell receptor beta chains presented below share a single source sample, sequenced in a study of T cell responses to AZD1222 COVID-19 vaccine. TCRdb's copy holds only in-frame clones and misses some; the assay was immunoSEQ multiplex PCR. The data show some 180,000 clones, with approximately 89% seen just once and 1.5% to 2% held by the top ten. The sequencing here drew on peripheral blood, taken 28 days after the second AZD1222 dose. Receptor source: an adult who received the AZD1222 COVID-19 vaccine.

This clone came up once. The chain employs TRBV5-6 and TRBJ1-1; D may be TRBD1 (5 bases). This CDR3 spans 14 amino acids. Germline CDR1 is SGHDT and CDR2 is YYEEEE. V lost 2 bases to trimming and J lost 1 base, with 9 bases between them. DNA of the CDR3: TGTGCCAGCAGCTTCTTCGGGGCGAACACTGAAGCTTTCTTT. Protein sequence: CASSFFGANTEAFF.

The chain carries TRBV5-4 and TRBJ2-3; D gene unclear. The CDR3 has 14 residues. V lost 0 bases and J 6 bases, leaving 11 bases between the germline ends. The germline V gene encodes CDR1 SGHNT and CDR2 YYREEE (reference sequence). The CDR3 DNA sequence: TGTGCCAGCAGCTTGGCGCAGCGTGGGGATACGCAGTATTTT. Encoded protein: CASSLAQRGDTQYF.

V usage is TRBV19 and J usage is TRBJ1-5; TRBD1 agrees at 9 bases. The germline V gene has CDR1 LNHDA and CDR2 SQIVND (reference sequence). This CDR3 is 15 amino acids long. After removal of 6 bases from V and 6 bases from J, the junction contained 9 bases not matched to a gene. This chain's CDR3 is CASREGTGLGQPQHF. The DNA for the CDR3 is TGTGCCAGTAGGGAGGGGACAGGGCTGGGTCAGCCCCAGCATTTT. Full variable domain (outside the CDR3, taken from reference TRBV19 and TRBJ1-5): DGGITQSPKYLFRKEGQNVTLSCEQNLNHDAMYWYRQDPGQGLRLIYYSQIVNDFQKGDIAEGYSVSREKKESFPLTVTSAQKNPTAFYLCASREGTGLGQPQHFGDGTRLSIL.

The rearrangement joins TRBV19 to TRBJ1-2; a weak D match, TRBD1 (6 bases). Trimming cost V 3 bases and J 4 bases, with 15 bases left between them. The germline CDR1 and CDR2 sequences are LNHDA and SQIVND (reference sequence). The CDR3 contains 15 residues. The CDR3 loop reads CASSIHLQGSYGYTF. Written as DNA, the CDR3 is TGTGCCAGTAGTATCCATTTGCAGGGGAGCTATGGCTACACCTTC.

CDR3 loop: CASSLGSGETQYF. CDR3 DNA sequence: TGTGCCAGCAGCTTAGGGTCAGGAGAGACCCAGTACTTC. This chain uses TRBV7-2 with TRBJ2-5; D is ambiguous. The germline V gene encodes CDR1 SGHTA and CDR2 FQGNSA. This CDR3 region has 13 residues. With 1 base removed from V and 4 bases from J, the gap between germline ends came to 7 bases.

The gene calls are TRBV10-1 and TRBJ2-7; 7 bases are shared with TRBD2. Germline V gene sequence: CDR1 WNHNN, CDR2 SYGVQD (reference sequence). V lost 0 bases to trimming and J lost 5 bases; unmatched junction nucleotides: 1. The CDR3 runs 13 residues. The CDR3 DNA follows: TGCGCCAGCAGTGAGTCGGGGGGGGACGAGCAGTACTTC. It specifies CASSESGGDEQYF.

This chain connects TRBV5-1 to TRBJ1-1; D not certain. V shed 5 bases and J shed 10 bases, with 18 bases lying between them. The length of the CDR3 is 13 residues. The germline CDR1 and CDR2 sequences are SGHRS and YFSETQ. The CDR3 loop reads CASSFEGVARAFF. The CDR3 nucleotides read TGCGCCAGCAGTTTCGAGGGAGTTGCTAGAGCTTTCTTT.

The rearrangement links TRBV27 to TRBJ1-2; 11 nucleotides align to TRBD1. The CDR3 runs 11 residues. The ends lost 8 bases at V and 8 bases at J; junction bases unmatched: 1. CDR1 and CDR2 from the germline V gene are MNHEY and SMNVEV (reference sequence). CDR3 protein: CASWTGGGYTF. CDR3 nucleotide sequence: TGTGCCAGCTGGACAGGGGGCGGCTACACCTTC.

This chain connects TRBV30 to TRBJ2-1, with 13 bases matching TRBD2. Germline lookup yields CDR1 GTSNPN and CDR2 SVGIG (reference sequence). V shed 1 base and J 5 bases; nucleotides not matched to a gene: 5. This CDR3 is 16 amino acids long. CDR3 DNA: TGTGCCTGGAGTGCAGGGACTAGCGGGAAACACAATGAGCAGTTCTTC. This codes for CAWSAGTSGKHNEQFF.

This sequence joins TRBV6-5 and TRBJ2-3, with 8 nucleotides matching TRBD2. The CDR3 contains 14 residues. Germline V CDR1 and CDR2: MNHEY, SVGAGI. V lost 6 bases, J lost 4 bases, and 6 bases stayed unmatched. The CDR3 nucleotides read TGTGCCAGCAGCCAAGGACTAGCACCAGATACGCAGTATTTT. This gives the protein CASSQGLAPDTQYF.

The rearrangement uses TRBV11-2 and TRBJ1-1; D not certain. V dropped 3 bases and J dropped 1 base, with 9 bases sitting between them. The germline gives CDR1 SGHAT, CDR2 FQNNGV. CDR3 length: 14 amino acids. CDR3 nucleotides: TGTGCCAGCAGCTTGAGTGATTCGAACACTGAAGCTTTCTTT. Encoded protein: CASSLSDSNTEAFF.

This clone was seen a handful of times. This CDR3 is also generated by other DNA sequences in the sample. The chain has TRBV6-5 and TRBJ1-2; D is undetermined. Germline CDR1 is MNHEY and CDR2 is SVGAGI. Trimming took off 0 bases at V and 6 bases at J, with 8 bases between the two ends. The length of the CDR3 is 13 residues. The CDR3 protein is CASSYSQRNGYTF. CDR3 sequence (DNA): TGTGCCAGCAGTTACTCGCAGCGCAATGGCTACACCTTC.

The chain carries TRBV18 and TRBJ2-2; 7 nucleotides agree with TRBD1. The trim removed 3 bases at V and 7 bases at J, leaving 8 bases unmatched. Germline V gene data show CDR1 as KGHSH and CDR2 as LQKENI. This CDR3 is 15 amino acids long. The CDR3 spells CASSPVNRGSGELFF. The CDR3 nucleotides are TGTGCCAGCTCACCTGTAAACAGGGGAAGCGGGGAGCTGTTTTTT.

The rearrangement uses TRBV19 and TRBJ1-2; D gene unclear. CDR1 LNHDA and CDR2 SQIVND come from the germline V gene (reference sequence). The ends were cut back, 6 bases at V and 0 bases at J, with 14 bases in the middle. This CDR3 contains 15 residues. CDR3 protein: CASRSTSGSNYGYTF. CDR3 nucleotides: TGTGCCAGTAGATCCACATCGGGATCTAACTATGGCTACACCTTC.

The gene calls are TRBV18 and TRBJ1-1, with TRBD1 as a possible D gene (5 bases). The CDR3 has 13 residues. V gave up 4 bases and J gave up 5 bases, with 11 bases separating them. The germline gives CDR1 KGHSH, CDR2 LQKENI. CDR3 sequence reads: CASSRGDGTEAFF. The CDR3 nucleotides read TGTGCCAGCTCACGGGGGGATGGGACTGAAGCTTTCTTT.

V usage is TRBV4-2 and J usage is TRBJ2-7; D call uncertain. The CDR3 runs 16 residues. Trimming left V 4 bases short and J 2 bases short, with 18 bases between. Germline assignment: CDR1 LGHNA and CDR2 YNFKEQ. CDR3 loop: CASSLVSGDTAYEQYF. CDR3 coding DNA: TGTGCCAGCAGCCTCGTCTCTGGCGACACTGCCTACGAGCAGTACTTC.

The chain employs TRBV7-8 and TRBJ1-4; 7 positions agree with TRBD1. Germline V CDR1 and CDR2: SGHVS, FQNEAQ. The CDR3 runs to 14 residues. J lost 4 bases, V lost 5 bases, and 4 bases had no gene match. CDR3 sequence (DNA): TGTGCCAGCAGCCCCGGACAGGTTAATGAAAAACTGTTTTTT. Translated: CASSPGQVNEKLFF. The full variable domain, with the rest looked up from reference TRBV7-8 and TRBJ1-4, is GAGVSQSPRYKVAKRGQDVALRCDPISGHVSLFWYQQALGQGPEFLTYFQNEAQLDKSGLPSDRFFAERPEGSVSTLKIQRTQQEDSAVYLCASSPGQVNEKLFFGSGTQLSVL.

This chain uses TRBV29-1 with TRBJ1-4; D might be TRBD1 (6 bases). Germline V CDR1 and CDR2: SQVTM, ANQGSEA. This CDR3 is built from 13 residues. Trimming took off 4 bases at V and 8 bases at J, with 14 bases between the two ends. This CDR3 reads CSVVHRAGEKLFF. The CDR3 DNA sequence: TGCAGCGTTGTGCACAGGGCGGGGGAAAAACTGTTTTTT.

The V gene is TRBV3-1 (or the pseudogene TRBV3-2), the J gene TRBJ2-1; the D gene is possibly TRBD2 (5 bases). This CDR3 has 15 amino acids. Trimming stripped 1 base from V and 6 bases from J, with 13 bases between. From germline, CDR1 is LGHDT and CDR2 YNNKEL (reference sequence). The CDR3 here is CASSQAAGIGNEQFF. The CDR3 coding sequence is TGTGCCAGCAGCCAAGCCGCGGGTATAGGCAATGAGCAGTTCTTC.

The chain combines TRBV6-5 with TRBJ2-7; no reliable D call. The CDR3 runs to 13 residues. The germline V gene has CDR1 MNHEY and CDR2 SVGAGI. V was clipped by 6 bases and J by 6 bases, with 15 bases between them. This chain's CDR3 is CASSLRATGEQYF. CDR3 in DNA: TGTGCCAGCAGCCTACGCGCAACCGGCGAGCAGTACTTC.

V usage is TRBV7-2 and J usage is TRBJ1-2; 7 bases agree with TRBD1. The CDR3 totals 19 residues. J gave up 7 bases and V 5 bases, and 25 bases lay outside the gene matches. Per germline, CDR1 SGHTA and CDR2 FQGNSA. CDR3 in DNA: TGTGCCAGCAGCACGTCGCCCCGTAGGACAGGCGGGTTTGTAGGTGGCTACACCTTC. Its protein is CASSTSPRRTGGFVGGYTF.

The chain combines TRBV25-1 with TRBJ2-1, with 11 bases aligning to TRBD1. After removal of 2 bases from V and 7 bases from J, the junction contained 4 bases not matched to a gene. Germline lookup yields CDR1 MGHDK and CDR2 SYGVNS. This CDR3 is 15 amino acids long. CDR3 sequence: CASSEPGTGGNEQFF. The CDR3 nucleotides are TGTGCCAGCAGTGAACCCGGGACAGGGGGGAATGAGCAGTTCTTC.

The chain carries TRBV10-3 and TRBJ2-7; perhaps TRBD2 as D (5 bases). Germline-derived CDR1 and CDR2 are ENHRY and SYGVKD. The CDR3 is made up of 13 amino acids. V was pared by 6 bases and J by 5 bases, with 14 bases between. The CDR3: CAISPPPGDEQYF. In DNA form, the CDR3 reads TGTGCCATCAGCCCACCTCCCGGGGACGAGCAGTACTTC.

The chain combines TRBV6-5 with TRBJ2-2; the D is unclear. The V end lost 6 bases, the J end lost 2 bases, and 10 bases lay between the germline ends. The CDR3 loop spans 14 amino acids. CDR1 is MNHEY and CDR2 is SVGAGI in the germline V gene. This CDR3 is CASSIRHNTGELFF. CDR3 sequence (DNA): TGTGCCAGCAGCATTAGACACAACACCGGGGAGCTGTTTTTT.

The rearrangement joins TRBV3-1 (or the pseudogene TRBV3-2) to TRBJ2-3; D might be TRBD2 (5 bases). Trimming left V 4 bases short and J 5 bases short, with 19 bases between. Germline values: CDR1 LGHDT, CDR2 YNNKEL (reference sequence). The CDR3 totals 16 residues. This CDR3 reads CASSPSWESKIDTQYF. CDR3 DNA: TGTGCCAGCAGCCCGTCCTGGGAGAGTAAAATAGATACGCAGTATTTT.

This clone was found a few times. The chain uses TRBV19 and TRBJ2-2; D possibly corresponds to TRBD1 (6 bases). V dropped 1 base and J dropped 6 bases, with 9 bases sitting between them. Germline V CDR1 and CDR2: LNHDA, SQIVND (reference sequence). The CDR3 is made up of 14 amino acids. CDR3 coding DNA: TGTGCCAGTAGTATAGTAAAGGGGGCCGGGGAGCTGTTTTTT. Its translation: CASSIVKGAGELFF. The variable domain in full, with the rest retrieved from reference TRBV19 and TRBJ2-2, is DGGITQSPKYLFRKEGQNVTLSCEQNLNHDAMYWYRQDPGQGLRLIYYSQIVNDFQKGDIAEGYSVSREKKESFPLTVTSAQKNPTAFYLCASSIVKGAGELFFGEGSRLTVL.

The CDR3 coding sequence is TGTGCGAGCGGGACGGTGTATAATTCACCCCTCCACTTT. It encodes CASGTVYNSPLHF. The chain uses TRBV19 and TRBJ1-6; D is possibly TRBD1 (5 bases). Germline V CDR1 and CDR2: LNHDA, SQIVND (reference sequence). The CDR3 covers 13 residues.

Worth noting for this clone: The junction differs from germline at one of its ends, possibly a read error. The rearrangement links TRBV4-1 to TRBJ2-1; D is perhaps TRBD1 or TRBD2 (5 bases each). The CDR3 runs to 16 residues. Germline V gene sequence: CDR1 MGHRA, CDR2 YSYEKL. In DNA form, the CDR3 reads TGCGCCGGCAGCCGGCCAGACGGGACCTCCTACAATGAGCAGTTCTTC. Protein: CAGSRPDGTSYNEQFF.

The chain couples TRBV30 to TRBJ2-7; 9 nucleotides align to TRBD1. CDR3 length: 15 amino acids. Germline trimming cut 0 bases from V and 3 bases from J; bases unmatched to any gene: 6. The germline V gene has CDR1 GTSNPN and CDR2 SVGIG (reference sequence). The CDR3 DNA follows: TGTGCCTGGAGTGTACAGCCGACAGGGGGCTACGAGCAGTACTTC. Translation gives CAWSVQPTGGYEQYF.

The rearrangement uses TRBV5-6 and TRBJ1-3; 8 bases are shared with TRBD1. Germline loops: CDR1 SGHDT, CDR2 YYEEEE. The CDR3 covers 15 residues. The ends lost 0 bases at V and 4 bases at J; junction bases unmatched: 3. DNA of the CDR3: TGTGCCAGCAGCTTGGGGGGGACAGGAGGAAACACCATATATTTT. The encoded protein is CASSLGGTGGNTIYF.

The chain uses TRBV7-2 and TRBJ2-5, with no clear D. The CDR3 totals 14 residues. Germline CDR1 SGHTA, CDR2 FQGNSA. V lost 2 bases and J lost 5, with 12 bases in between. DNA of the CDR3: TGTGCCAGCAGCTTAATACAGATAGGGGAGACCCAGTACTTC. As protein: CASSLIQIGETQYF.

This chain uses TRBV19 with TRBJ2-3, with D unclear. The CDR3 length is 14 residues. Trimming took off 5 bases at V and 2 bases at J, with 11 bases between the two ends. Germline loops: CDR1 LNHDA, CDR2 SQIVND (reference sequence). The CDR3 here is CASSLGPDTDTQYF. The CDR3 nucleotides are TGTGCCAGTAGTCTAGGGCCAGACACAGATACGCAGTATTTT.